This T cell receptor (beta chain) emerged from a study of T-cell reconstitution after alpha-beta-depleted transplantation in children. This CDR3 is built from 12 residues. Germline CDR1 DFQATT, CDR2 SNEGSKA (reference sequence). This clonotype was seen ten or more times. The target antigen is unknown. Notes on the study in general: Where alpha-beta T cells came from about two months after transplant was reportedly several hundred expanded graft clones.

Unique molecular identifiers were built into the TCRbeta library. TCRdb re-derived calls from the PCR reads in MiXCR, one entry per CDR3 protein. The sample lists nearly 200,000 distinct CDR3 sequences; around 5.9% were seen once. The clonotype was recovered from a girl in the first two years of life with combined immunodeficiency, due to receive a stem cell transplant. V is TRBV20-1 and J is TRBJ2-1; 8 nucleotides agree with TRBD2. The source was PBMCs, collected before TCRalphabeta/CD19-depleted stem cell transplant. CDR3: CKAGVAYNEQFF. The DNA for the CDR3 is TGCAAAGCGGGAGTAGCTTACAATGAGCAGTTCTTC.